The clone carrying this T cell receptor (beta chain) was found once. Its antigen is not known. Possible read error: a much larger clone is one base away. The library was built from roughly 400 ng RNA with molecular barcoded adaptors for alpha/delta and beta/gamma chains. A single record per CDR3 protein comes from TCRdb applying MiXCR to the reads. The profile shows tens of thousands of distinct CDR3 sequences, nearly 20% of them singletons. The data were taken from a study of read filtering for tumor transcriptome and immune sequencing. Overall study: DNase treatment preceded whole-transcriptome library preparation. Per sample, TCR-region reads ranged about 4 to 11 million by IR-seq, 85 to 1273 by RNA-seq. Study-wide results and caveats: Dropping single-read clonotypes raised IR-seq and RNA-seq shared-clonotype correlation.

Germline lookup yields CDR1 ENHRY and CDR2 SYGVKD. The CDR3 contains 13 residues. The rearrangement joins TRBV10-3 to TRBJ2-3, with 9 bases that match TRBD2. This receptor was identified in a donor aged 40 or older with multiple myeloma. Source material: a population of CD138-negative cells sorted from bone marrow. The chain's CDR3 is CAIRTSGPDTRYF. The CDR3 DNA follows: TGTGCCATCAGAACTAGCGGGCCAGATACGCGGTATTTT.